The 22 T cell receptor beta chains presented below share a single source sample, sequenced in a study of response to subunit inactivated influenza vaccine. TCRdb processed the RT-PCR reads anew with MiXCR; each CDR3 protein has one entry. The sample consists of 650,000 to 800,000 distinct CDR3 sequences, around 18% of them appearing once. The source material was PBMCs from blood, sampled 5 days after vaccination. The receptor set was obtained from a man aged 50 or older who received an inactivated influenza vaccine.

V and J are TRBV4-1 and TRBJ2-5; TRBD2 matches 11 bases. Germline V gene lookup returns CDR1 MGHRA and CDR2 YSYEKL. CDR3 length equals 14 residues. V lost 7 bases, J lost 4 bases, and 5 bases stayed unmatched. The CDR3 DNA reads TGCGCCAGCAAAGCTGGGACTAGCGGAGAGACCCAGTACTTC. It codes for CASKAGTSGETQYF.

The chain uses TRBV7-9 and TRBJ2-2; TRBD2 matches at 8 bases. The CDR3 is 16 residues long. Germline-derived CDR1 and CDR2 are SEHNR and FQNEAQ (reference sequence). With V trimmed by 5 bases and J by 6 bases, 11 bases remained unmatched. The CDR3 sequence is CASSRLVSGSPGELFF. CDR3 nucleotide sequence: TGTGCCAGCAGCCGCCTCGTGAGCGGGAGTCCCGGGGAGCTGTTTTTT.

The chain uses TRBV27 and TRBJ2-1, with 7 bases aligning to TRBD2. The CDR3 has 12 amino acids. V lost 7 bases, J lost 9 bases, and 6 bases stayed unmatched. The germline CDR1 and CDR2 sequences are MNHEY and SMNVEV (reference sequence). The CDR3, as DNA: TGTGCCAGCACGATCACGGGGGGTGAGCAGTTCTTC. It encodes CASTITGGEQFF.

This clonotype was recorded many times. The genes are TRBV5-1 and TRBJ2-3, with 8 nucleotides matching TRBD1. The CDR3 sequence is 14 residues long. Trimming at V came to 3 bases and at J to 1 base, leaving 1 base not matched to a gene. From germline, CDR1 is SGHRS and CDR2 YFSETQ. CDR3 residues: CASSSDRGTDTQYF. CDR3 in DNA: TGCGCCAGCAGCTCGGACAGGGGCACAGATACGCAGTATTTT.

This clonotype was detected only a few times. The chain employs TRBV20-1 and TRBJ2-3; D ambiguous. V was cut by 3 bases and J by 0 bases, with 10 bases left in between. The CDR3 spans 14 residues. From germline, CDR1 is DFQATT and CDR2 SNEGSKA (reference sequence). The CDR3 sequence: CSASGTWSTDTQYF. The CDR3 DNA reads as TGCAGTGCTAGTGGAACTTGGAGCACAGATACGCAGTATTTT.

A few counts support this clonotype. The gene calls are TRBV5-6 and TRBJ2-1; D is uncertain. The ends were cut back, 5 bases at V and 9 bases at J, with 18 bases in the middle. This CDR3 has 14 residues. Germline CDR1 and CDR2: SGHDT and YYEEEE. CDR3 in DNA: TGTGCCAGCAGGACCACGGACCCACGCGGTGAGCAGTTCTTC. Its translation is CASRTTDPRGEQFF.

This chain connects TRBV7-2 to TRBJ1-2; the match to TRBD1 covers 9 bases. The CDR3 has 12 amino acids. V shed 5 bases, J shed 8 bases, and the junction held 3 bases outside the gene matches. The germline gives CDR1 SGHTA, CDR2 FQGNSA. The CDR3 DNA sequence: TGTGCCAGCAGCAGACAGGGGGTCGGCTACACCTTC. Its translation is CASSRQGVGYTF.

The J gene is TRBJ2-3, the V gene TRBV28; D perhaps matches TRBD1 (6 bases). The CDR3 loop spans 17 amino acids. Germline CDR1 and CDR2: MDHEN and SYDVKM. V shed 6 bases and J shed 0 bases, with 19 bases lying between them. CDR3 amino acids: CASSYYLGQTSTDTQYF. The CDR3 DNA is TGTGCCAGCAGCTACTACCTTGGACAGACAAGCACAGATACGCAGTATTTT.

In its sample, this clonotype was seen a few times. The V and J genes are TRBV24-1 and TRBJ1-1; D is undetermined. This CDR3 region has 16 residues. CDR1 KGHDR and CDR2 SFDVKD come from the germline V gene. Trimming shortened V by 1 base and J by 6 bases, and 17 bases separated the two germline ends. The CDR3 protein is CATSDFKDQVQSEAFF. As DNA, the CDR3 is TGTGCCACCAGTGATTTCAAGGACCAGGTGCAGTCTGAAGCTTTCTTT.

The chain employs TRBV7-8 and TRBJ2-2; 8 bases line up with TRBD2. The CDR3 contains 18 residues. After removal of 2 bases from V and 0 bases from J, the junction contained 8 bases not matched to a gene. Germline values: CDR1 SGHVS, CDR2 FQNEAQ. CDR3 amino acids: CASSLMAGGTSNTGELFF. CDR3 sequence (DNA): TGTGCCAGCAGCTTAATGGCGGGGGGCACCTCGAACACCGGGGAGCTGTTTTTT.

The gene calls are TRBV6-2 or TRBV6-3 and TRBJ2-1; 9 bases map to TRBD2. The V gene end was trimmed by 2 bases and the J gene end by 5 bases; junction bases not matched to a gene: 10. CDR1 is MNHEY and CDR2 is SVGEGT in the germline V gene. This CDR3 is 17 amino acids long. The CDR3 reads CASSYLGGSGGNNEQFF. DNA of the CDR3: TGTGCCAGCAGTTACCTGGGCGGTAGCGGGGGCAACAATGAGCAGTTCTTC.

The J gene is TRBJ2-1, the V gene TRBV4-3, with 9 bases matching TRBD2. The CDR3 covers 15 residues. CDR1 LGHNA and CDR2 YSLEER come from the germline V gene. The J segment lost 6 bases and the V segment lost 0 bases, leaving 3 bases of the junction unmatched. The CDR3 here is CASSQDGTSFNEQFF. CDR3 coding DNA: TGCGCCAGCAGCCAAGATGGGACTAGCTTCAATGAGCAGTTCTTC.

In this sample, this clonotype turned up many times. This sequence joins TRBV28 and TRBJ1-2; D ambiguous. The CDR3 runs to 12 residues. V dropped 3 bases and J dropped 8 bases, with 10 bases sitting between them. Per the germline V gene, CDR1 is MDHEN and CDR2 is SYDVKM. CDR3 region: CASSLGRGGYTF. CDR3 DNA: TGTGCCAGCAGTTTGGGTAGAGGAGGCTACACCTTC.

The sample holds many counts of this clonotype. V gene TRBV29-1 combines with J gene TRBJ2-1, with no clear D. With 1 base removed from V and 6 bases from J, the gap between germline ends came to 10 bases. The CDR3 has 13 amino acids. Germline values: CDR1 SQVTM, CDR2 ANQGSEA. CDR3 in DNA: TGCAGCGTTGAAGTGGTTAGAGGCAATGAGCAGTTCTTC. Encoded protein: CSVEVVRGNEQFF.

This sequence joins TRBV4-3 and TRBJ2-1; the D call may be TRBD1 or TRBD2 (5 bases each). CDR1 LGHNA and CDR2 YSLEER come from the germline V gene. Trimming left V 0 bases short and J 12 bases short, with 12 bases between. This CDR3 is built from 13 residues. In nucleotides, the CDR3 is TGCGCCAGCAGCCAAGATTGGGGGAGTCTGCAGTTCTTC. Translated, it gives CASSQDWGSLQFF.

The rearrangement links TRBV9 to TRBJ2-5; 11 bases are a match to TRBD2. J was trimmed by 5 bases and V by 4 bases; bases with no gene match: 7. The CDR3 is made up of 15 amino acids. Germline V gives CDR1 SGDLS, CDR2 YYNGEE. CDR3 DNA: TGTGCCAGCAGCCCAATAGCGGGAGGGATCGAGACCCAGTACTTC. This translates into CASSPIAGGIETQYF.

CDR3 in DNA: TGCAGTGCTAGAGATGGTACGGGGAACTATGGCTACACCTTC. It is translated as CSARDGTGNYGYTF. The chain joins TRBV20-1 to TRBJ1-2; no reliable D call. The CDR3 has 14 amino acids. V lost 0 bases, J lost 2 bases, and 10 bases lay in between. The germline gives CDR1 DFQATT, CDR2 SNEGSKA (reference sequence).

The rearrangement uses TRBV5-6 and TRBJ2-3; tentative D call: TRBD1 (6 bases). This CDR3 comprises 14 residues. Trimming removed 3 bases at V and 2 bases at J, with 10 bases between. Germline V CDR1 and CDR2: SGHDT, YYEEEE. The CDR3 sequence is CASSSWDTTDTQYF. CDR3 DNA: TGTGCCAGCAGCTCCTGGGACACCACAGATACGCAGTATTTT.

At least ten counts were recorded for this clonotype. This sequence joins TRBV7-3 and TRBJ2-3; D is uncertain. The CDR3 runs to 13 residues. Trimming pared 0 bases from V and 4 bases from J, leaving 5 bases between. CDR1 and CDR2 (germline): SGHTA, FQGTGA. CDR3 bases: TGTGCCAGCAGCTTAACGTTCTCAGATACGCAGTATTTT. The encoded protein is CASSLTFSDTQYF.

This chain joins TRBV7-2 and TRBJ1-5; D might be TRBD1 (5 bases). Germline CDR1 is SGHTA and CDR2 is FQGNSA. V lost 9 bases and J lost 3, with 12 bases in between. The CDR3 is made up of 13 amino acids. This chain's CDR3 is CASNIRVNQPQHF. The CDR3, as DNA: TGTGCCAGTAATATCAGGGTCAATCAGCCCCAGCATTTT.

The chain joins TRBV12-3 or TRBV12-4 to TRBJ2-2; possible D gene TRBD1, 7 bases. Trimming took off 5 bases at V and 3 bases at J, with 16 bases between the two ends. CDR3 length equals 16 residues. The CDR3 bases are TGTGCCAGCAGTGCGCGACAGGGAGGCTACACCGGGGAGCTGTTTTTT. This sequence encodes CASSARQGGYTGELFF.

The rearrangement uses TRBV4-2 and TRBJ2-5; 10 positions agree with TRBD1. From germline, CDR1 is LGHNA and CDR2 YNFKEQ. This CDR3 contains 14 residues. The V gene end was trimmed by 4 bases and the J gene end by 5 bases; junction bases not matched to a gene: 4. CDR3 sequence (DNA): TGTGCCAGCAGCCCGGGACAGGGGAAGGAGACCCAGTACTTC. Translated, it gives CASSPGQGKETQYF.